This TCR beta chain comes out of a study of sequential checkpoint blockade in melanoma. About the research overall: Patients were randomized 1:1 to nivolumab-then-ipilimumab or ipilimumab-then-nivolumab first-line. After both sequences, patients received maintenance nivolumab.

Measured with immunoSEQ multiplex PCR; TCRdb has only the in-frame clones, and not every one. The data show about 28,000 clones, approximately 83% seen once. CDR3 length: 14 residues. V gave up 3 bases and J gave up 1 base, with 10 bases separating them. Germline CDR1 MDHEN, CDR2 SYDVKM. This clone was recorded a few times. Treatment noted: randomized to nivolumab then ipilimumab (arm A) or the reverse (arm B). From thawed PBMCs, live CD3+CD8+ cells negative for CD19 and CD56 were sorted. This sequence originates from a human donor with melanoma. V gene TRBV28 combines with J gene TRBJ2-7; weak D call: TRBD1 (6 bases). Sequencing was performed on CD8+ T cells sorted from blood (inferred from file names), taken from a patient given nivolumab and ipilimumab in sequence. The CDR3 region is CASSFQGRSYEQYF. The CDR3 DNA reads TGTGCCAGCAGTTTCCAGGGGCGGTCCTACGAGCAGTACTTC. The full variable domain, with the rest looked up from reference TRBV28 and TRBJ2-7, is DVKVTQSSRYLVKRTGEKVFLECVQDMDHENMFWYRQDPGLGLRLIYFSYDVKMKEKGDIPEGYSVSREKKERFSLILESASTNQTSMYLCASSFQGRSYEQYFGPGTRLTVT.